This T cell receptor (beta chain) was profiled in a study of response to subunit inactivated influenza vaccine. Study results and caveats: Few new T cells, the authors suggested, are recruited by each seasonal influenza vaccination.

V lost 3 bases and J 7 bases, leaving 19 bases between the germline ends. The CDR3 spans 15 residues. The V gene's germline CDR1 is DFQATT and CDR2 SNEGSKA (reference sequence). This clonotype was detected a few times. No antigen is known for it. TCRdb itself ran the RT-PCR reads through MiXCR, one entry per CDR3 protein. The table includes 650,000 to 850,000 distinct CDR3 sequences, about 14% detected once. Specimen: PBMCs from blood, collected around 14 days before vaccination. The V call is TRBV20-1, the J call TRBJ2-1; D is undetermined. This sequence originates from a man aged 45-60 years who received an inactivated influenza vaccine. The CDR3 sequence: CSASGGSSGGNEQFF. In nucleotides, the CDR3 is TGCAGTGCTAGTGGTGGGTCTAGTGGCGGAAATGAGCAGTTCTTC.